The 22 T cell receptor beta chains below all came from one sample that was sequenced in a study of cytomegalovirus exposure and HLA in healthy donors (dated by TCRdb to about 2017). Library generation was performed with the immunoSEQ multiplex PCR assay. For the multiplex PCR, a mixture combining 60 forward primers for TCR Vbeta segments and 13 reverse primers for TCR Jbeta segments was used. Sourced from immuneACCESS, this table was stored by TCRdb with only in-frame sequences that have V and J called. A share of the clones is absent; for the studies checked, an unresolved V gene accounts for under half, and the remainder has no known explanation. The sample's own table lists fewer than 150,000 clones. The ten largest clones capture 2% of the sample. Sequences were obtained from PBMCs. These receptors all stem from an older woman in good health and CMV-seronegative.

This sequence joins TRBV9 and TRBJ1-5, with D possibly matching TRBD1 (5 bases). The CDR3 contains 15 residues. Germline CDR1 reads SGDLS; CDR2 reads YYNGEE. V was clipped by 0 bases and J by 6 bases, with 13 bases between them. CDR3 in DNA: TGTGCCAGCAGCGTAGGCGGGGCGGGGTCTCAGCCCCAGCATTTT. This gives the protein CASSVGGAGSQPQHF.

The CDR3 DNA follows: TGTGCCAGCTCACCCCCGGGACTCAGCAACAGGGAGCAGTTCTTC. Translating gives CASSPPGLSNREQFF. V is TRBV18 and J is TRBJ2-1, with TRBD2 as a possible D gene (6 bases). Germline V gene sequence: CDR1 KGHSH, CDR2 LQKENI. The CDR3 loop spans 15 amino acids. V was clipped by 3 bases and J by 10 bases, with 19 bases between them. Together with reference TRBV18 and TRBJ2-1, the CDR3 gives the full variable domain: NAGVMQNPRHLVRRRGQEARLRCSPMKGHSHVYWYRQLPEEGLKFMVYLQKENIIDESGMPKERFSAEFPKEGPSILRIQQVVRGDSAAYFCASSPPGLSNREQFFGPGTRLTVL.

The chain joins TRBV10-3 to TRBJ1-5, with D hard to call. V lost 4 bases to trimming and J lost 4 bases, with 8 bases between them. The germline CDR1 and CDR2 sequences are ENHRY and SYGVKD. The CDR3 is made up of 13 amino acids. CDR3 loop: CAISVADNQPQHF. The CDR3 DNA reads as TGTGCCATCAGTGTGGCAGATAATCAGCCCCAGCATTTT.

The V and J genes are TRBV15 and TRBJ1-1, with 7 bases identical to TRBD1. With V trimmed by 3 bases and J by 10 bases, 8 bases remained unmatched. CDR3 length: 13 residues. Germline V CDR1 and CDR2: LNHNV, YYDKDF (reference sequence). DNA for the CDR3: TGTGCCACCAGCAGTCGTACAGGGGCCGGAGCTTTCTTT. Its translation is CATSSRTGAGAFF.

This chain joins TRBV6-6 and TRBJ1-1, with TRBD1 matching 11 bases. CDR1 and CDR2 (germline): MNHNY, SVGAGI (reference sequence). Germline trimming cut 2 bases from V and 4 bases from J; bases unmatched to any gene: 3. The CDR3 contains 15 residues. This CDR3 reads CASSYGGTGGTEAFF. Here the CDR3 DNA reads TGTGCCAGCAGTTACGGGGGGACAGGGGGCACTGAAGCTTTCTTT.

This rearrangement joins TRBV19 to TRBJ1-4, with a possible D match to TRBD1 (5 bases). V was trimmed by 0 bases and J by 5 bases, leaving 10 bases between them. The germline gives CDR1 LNHDA, CDR2 SQIVND (reference sequence). The CDR3 is 15 residues long. CDR3 nucleotide sequence: TGTGCCAGTAGTATAGAGTGGCAGGGAAATGAAAAACTGTTTTTT. This encodes CASSIEWQGNEKLFF.

This chain connects TRBV5-1 to TRBJ2-5; possible D gene TRBD2, 5 bases. Looked up from germline, CDR1 is SGHRS and CDR2 is YFSETQ. The CDR3 spans 14 residues. V shed 4 bases and J shed 7 bases, with 17 bases lying between them. The CDR3 region is CASSDGSGRGTQYF. The CDR3 DNA sequence: TGCGCCAGCAGCGACGGCAGCGGACGGGGGACCCAGTACTTC.

This chain uses TRBV7-3 with TRBJ2-1; D gene unclear. Germline V gives CDR1 SGHTA, CDR2 FQGTGA. V lost 4 bases, J lost 6 bases, and 13 bases lay in between. The CDR3 extends over 14 amino acids. The CDR3 DNA reads TGTGCCAGCAGCTCGGTAGCTACGTTCAATGAGCAGTTCTTC. Translated: CASSSVATFNEQFF.

The chain couples TRBV14 to TRBJ1-2, with D unclear. CDR3 length equals 13 residues. Trimming cost V 3 bases and J 0 bases, with 5 bases left between them. CDR1 is SGHDN, CDR2 FVKESK, per germline. CDR3 sequence: CASSQAPNYGYTF. The CDR3 DNA sequence: TGTGCCAGCAGCCAGGCCCCTAACTATGGCTACACCTTC.

The chain carries TRBV10-1 and TRBJ2-1; 10 bases agree with TRBD2. The CDR3 has 14 amino acids. V shed 4 bases, J shed 8 bases, and the junction held 5 bases outside the gene matches. Germline-derived CDR1 and CDR2 are WNHNN and SYGVQD (reference sequence). The CDR3 loop is CASSGERGGYEQFF. The CDR3 nucleotides read TGCGCCAGCAGTGGAGAGCGGGGGGGCTATGAGCAGTTCTTC.

This chain uses TRBV5-1 with TRBJ2-1; D not certain. The CDR3 consists of 14 residues. The germline CDR1 and CDR2 sequences are SGHRS and YFSETQ. V was cut by 4 bases and J by 0 bases, with 8 bases left in between. CDR3 sequence reads: CASSVPPSYNEQFF. Written as DNA, the CDR3 is TGCGCCAGCAGCGTCCCTCCCTCCTACAATGAGCAGTTCTTC.

This rearrangement joins TRBV28 to TRBJ2-2; no reliable D call. Trimming cost V 5 bases and J 7 bases, with 11 bases left between them. Germline assignment: CDR1 MDHEN and CDR2 SYDVKM. The CDR3 is made up of 13 amino acids. CDR3 coding DNA: TGTGCCAGCAGTGTCTCTGGCATCGGGGAGCTGTTTTTT. The encoded protein is CASSVSGIGELFF.

The chain joins TRBV19 to TRBJ2-7; D not certain. Germline CDR1 is LNHDA and CDR2 is SQIVND (reference sequence). V lost 3 bases to trimming and J lost 1 base, with 4 bases between them. CDR3 length equals 12 residues. DNA of the CDR3: TGTGCCAGTAGTATCGGTTCCTACGAGCAGTACTTC. It translates to CASSIGSYEQYF.

The chain combines TRBV18 with TRBJ1-6; weak D call: TRBD1 (6 bases). V lost 2 bases to trimming and J lost 5 bases, with 22 bases between them. Germline CDR1 is KGHSH and CDR2 is LQKENI. The CDR3 length is 19 residues. CDR3 amino acids: CASSPVRRAGATDNSPLHF. DNA of the CDR3: TGTGCCAGCTCACCAGTGAGAAGGGCAGGGGCTACCGATAATTCACCCCTCCACTTT.

The rearrangement uses TRBV5-1 and TRBJ1-1; no definite D call. The V gene's germline CDR1 is SGHRS and CDR2 YFSETQ. The CDR3 loop spans 11 amino acids. V dropped 0 bases and J dropped 9 bases, with 6 bases sitting between them. DNA of the CDR3: TGCGCCAGCAGCTTGGAGGAGAAAGCTTTCTTT. Protein: CASSLEEKAFF.

V and J are TRBV5-8 and TRBJ1-1; 7 bases fit TRBD1. The germline V gene has CDR1 SGHTS and CDR2 YDEGEE. The CDR3 extends over 14 amino acids. The V gene end was trimmed by 4 bases and the J gene end by 2 bases; junction bases not matched to a gene: 5. The CDR3 sequence is CASSTWDRNTEAFF. As DNA, the CDR3 is TGTGCCAGCAGCACCTGGGACAGAAACACTGAAGCTTTCTTT.

The CDR3 DNA is TGTGCCAGCAGTTACTCGGCTAGGGGGAACACTGAAGCTTTCTTT. Residues: CASSYSARGNTEAFF. The V and J genes are TRBV6-5 and TRBJ1-1; maybe TRBD1 (5 bases). Per germline, CDR1 MNHEY and CDR2 SVGAGI. The germline V and J ends were trimmed by 0 bases and 1 base, with 9 bases remaining between them. The CDR3 sequence is 15 residues long.

CDR3 in amino acids: CASSTQGNSGNTIYF. The DNA of the CDR3 is TGTGCCAGCAGTACACAGGGGAACTCTGGAAACACCATATATTTT. The chain recombines TRBV2 with TRBJ1-3, with 7 positions matching TRBD1. Germline CDR1 is SNHLY and CDR2 is FYNNEI. The CDR3 runs to 15 residues. V lost 5 bases and J lost 0; bases outside the gene matches: 4.

The chain uses TRBV5-4 and TRBJ2-3, with a tentative D call TRBD1 (5 bases). V lost 2 bases and J 4 bases, leaving 17 bases between the germline ends. This CDR3 is 16 amino acids long. Germline-derived CDR1 and CDR2 are SGHNT and YYREEE (reference sequence). CDR3 region: CASSFETVQVPDTQYF. In DNA form, the CDR3 reads TGTGCCAGCAGCTTTGAGACAGTGCAAGTCCCAGATACGCAGTATTTT.

This chain joins TRBV5-1 and TRBJ1-1; D is perhaps TRBD1 (5 bases). The germline V gene has CDR1 SGHRS and CDR2 YFSETQ. The CDR3 is 15 amino acids. V was cut by 4 bases and J by 1 base, with 14 bases left in between. CDR3 DNA: TGCGCCAGCAGCCGGGCAGGGCCTTCGAACACTGAAGCTTTCTTT. Translated: CASSRAGPSNTEAFF.

This chain joins TRBV2 and TRBJ2-7, with D tentatively TRBD2 (5 bases). The CDR3 has 12 amino acids. V was shortened by 6 bases and J by 7 bases, with 13 bases between the two germline ends. Germline V lookup: CDR1 SNHLY, CDR2 FYNNEI. Written as DNA, the CDR3 is TGTGCCAGCAGGGTGAGGGCTGGTGAGCAGTACTTC. Protein: CASRVRAGEQYF.

V usage is TRBV7-8 and J usage is TRBJ2-7; TRBD1 agrees at 7 bases. This CDR3 has 15 residues. Germline V gene data show CDR1 as SGHVS and CDR2 as FQNEAQ. V lost 1 base, J lost 2 bases, and 5 bases stayed unmatched. CDR3 DNA: TGTGCCAGCAGCTTAGAGGCAGGGGGTACCTACGAGCAGTACTTC. This codes for CASSLEAGGTYEQYF.